The 3 T cell receptor beta chains listed next were all sequenced from one sample in a study of CD8+ T cells in alopecia areata. Sample treatment: oral pan-JAK inhibitor, 5-10 mg twice daily. As the sequencing template, cDNA was produced by extracting RNA and reverse transcribing it. Sequencing used immunoSEQ multiplex PCR; TCRdb keeps in-frame clones, though not all of them. The sample has roughly 230,000 clones; 43% are singletons. The material was CD4+ T cells sorted from blood, obtained at approximately week 36, from a patient treated with tofacitinib. These receptors originate from a human donor with alopecia areata.

V is TRBV9 and J is TRBJ1-1; D gene unclear. CDR3 length equals 14 residues. Trimming pared 0 bases from V and 7 bases from J, leaving 13 bases between. Germline CDR1 SGDLS, CDR2 YYNGEE. The chain's CDR3 is CASSVDAGGGEAFF. Written as DNA, the CDR3 is TGTGCCAGCAGCGTAGACGCAGGAGGAGGTGAAGCTTTCTTT.

The J gene is TRBJ2-2, the V gene TRBV19, with TRBD2 identical over 11 bases. Germline values: CDR1 LNHDA, CDR2 SQIVND (reference sequence). This CDR3 is built from 15 residues. The trim removed 3 bases at V and 5 bases at J, leaving 2 bases unmatched. The CDR3 DNA reads as TGTGCCAGTAGTATCGGGACTAGCGGAACCGGGGAGCTGTTTTTT. It codes for CASSIGTSGTGELFF.

The chain couples TRBV7-9 to TRBJ1-1; 7 positions agree with TRBD1. J was trimmed by 1 base and V by 6 bases; bases with no gene match: 8. From germline, CDR1 is SEHNR and CDR2 FQNEAQ (reference sequence). The CDR3 has 15 residues. CDR3: CASRPATGWNTEAFF. For the CDR3, the DNA is TGTGCCAGCAGGCCAGCGACAGGGTGGAACACTGAAGCTTTCTTT.